The 29 T cell receptor beta chains reported below all come from one sample, sequenced in a study of shared clonotypes between healthy human individuals. Sequencing was performed with immunoSEQ multiplex PCR; in TCRdb, only in-frame clones are kept and a portion is missing. The table lists approximately 2,200,000 clones, approximately 94% of them singletons. CD45RO negativity and positive selection for CCR7 defined naive CD8 cells, a population that excluded terminally differentiated effector memory CD45RA+ cells. Specimen: naive CD8+ T cells from PBMCs. The source of these receptors is a man between 18 and 35 years old in good health. Some clones in this sample may be carry-over from other donors' samples.

For the CDR3, the DNA is TGTGCCAGCAGCTTAACCCTAGCGGGAAACAATGAGCAGTTCTTC. As protein: CASSLTLAGNNEQFF. V and J are TRBV7-3 and TRBJ2-1; 9 bases match TRBD2. V lost 0 bases and J lost 5; bases outside the gene matches: 2. This CDR3 spans 15 amino acids. The germline gives CDR1 SGHTA, CDR2 FQGTGA.

V gene TRBV9 combines with J gene TRBJ2-3; 10 bases match TRBD1. With V trimmed by 1 base and J by 2 bases, 4 bases remained unmatched. The V gene's germline CDR1 is SGDLS and CDR2 YYNGEE. CDR3 size: 16 residues. The DNA for the CDR3 is TGTGCCAGCAGCGTATGGGACAGGGGTCCCACAGATACGCAGTATTTT. Its protein is CASSVWDRGPTDTQYF.

The genes are TRBV28 and TRBJ2-3; D uncertain. V dropped 3 bases and J dropped 1 base, with 17 bases sitting between them. The germline gives CDR1 MDHEN, CDR2 SYDVKM. The CDR3 is 17 amino acids. CDR3 DNA sequence: TGTGCCAGCAGTTTGGGCCTTGTGACGGTCCGCACAGATACGCAGTATTTT. It encodes CASSLGLVTVRTDTQYF.

The chain employs TRBV4-1 and TRBJ2-5, with 7 bases fitting TRBD1. Germline lookup yields CDR1 MGHRA and CDR2 YSYEKL. V dropped 4 bases and J dropped 2; count of bases not matched to a gene: 10. The CDR3 contains 16 residues. The CDR3 coding sequence is TGCGCCAGCAGCCCAATTTTGGGACAGCCACAAGAGACCCAGTACTTC. It codes for CASSPILGQPQETQYF.

The chain links TRBV7-7 to TRBJ2-1, with 14 bases that match TRBD2. Per germline, CDR1 SSHAT and CDR2 FNYEAQ (reference sequence). The CDR3 length is 17 residues. J lost 8 bases, V lost 5 bases, and 11 bases had no gene match. Here the CDR3 reads CASSPHQGLAGEHEQFF. The CDR3 DNA reads TGTGCCAGCAGCCCTCATCAGGGACTAGCGGGAGAGCATGAGCAGTTCTTC. The full variable domain, rest sourced from reference TRBV7-7 and TRBJ2-1, is GAGVSQSPRYKVTKRGQDVTLRCDPISSHATLYWYQQALGQGPEFLTYFNYEAQPDKSGLPSDRFSAERPEGSISTLTIQRTEQRDSAMYRCASSPHQGLAGEHEQFFGPGTRLTVL.

The chain couples TRBV5-6 to TRBJ2-2, with no clear D. The CDR3 totals 14 residues. V gave up 2 bases and J gave up 4 bases, with 9 bases separating them. Germline V lookup: CDR1 SGHDT, CDR2 YYEEEE. In DNA form, the CDR3 reads TGTGCCAGCAGCTTAATCTCTAGCACCGGGGAGCTGTTTTTT. Protein: CASSLISSTGELFF.

This clone is a singleton in its sample. The rearrangement links TRBV5-1 to TRBJ1-2; tentatively, D is TRBD1 (5 bases). Germline loops: CDR1 SGHRS, CDR2 YFSETQ. This CDR3 is built from 17 residues. Trimming pared 0 bases from V and 3 bases from J, leaving 18 bases between. The CDR3 sequence: CASSLAPPVSRDYGYTF. As DNA, the CDR3 is TGCGCCAGCAGCTTGGCCCCCCCGGTTTCCAGGGACTATGGCTACACCTTC.

The rearrangement uses TRBV11-2 and TRBJ2-1, with D uncertain. With 5 bases removed from V and 8 bases from J, the gap between germline ends came to 7 bases. CDR1 and CDR2 (germline): SGHAT, FQNNGV. There are 11 residues in the CDR3. The CDR3 DNA sequence: TGTGCCAGCAGCCCGAACTATGAGCAGTTCTTC. Its translation is CASSPNYEQFF. Full variable domain (missing parts from reference TRBV11-2 and TRBJ2-1): EAGVAQSPRYKIIEKRQSVAFWCNPISGHATLYWYQQILGQGPKLLIQFQNNGVVDDSQLPKDRFSAERLKGVDSTLKIQPAKLEDSAVYLCASSPNYEQFFGPGTRLTVL.

The chain carries TRBV10-3 and TRBJ2-3; TRBD1 is a possible D gene (5 bases). The CDR3 loop spans 13 amino acids. Trimming left V 6 bases short and J 4 bases short, with 11 bases between. Looked up from germline, CDR1 is ENHRY and CDR2 is SYGVKD. The CDR3 DNA is TGTGCCATCAGCCAGGGATCTCCAGATACGCAGTATTTT. Its protein product is CAISQGSPDTQYF.

The V gene is TRBV5-8, the J gene TRBJ2-2, with D perhaps TRBD1 or TRBD2 (5 bases each). The CDR3 runs 13 residues. With 3 bases removed from V and 7 bases from J, the gap between germline ends came to 10 bases. The germline CDR1 and CDR2 sequences are SGHTS and YDEGEE. Here the CDR3 reads CASSWGSGGELFF. In DNA form, the CDR3 reads TGTGCCAGCAGCTGGGGGTCTGGCGGGGAGCTGTTTTTT.

The rearrangement uses TRBV19 and TRBJ2-2; D not certain. V lost 5 bases and J lost 7, with 8 bases in between. Germline V CDR1 and CDR2: LNHDA, SQIVND (reference sequence). The CDR3 is 12 amino acids. The CDR3 protein is CASSESIGELFF. The CDR3 bases are TGTGCCAGTAGTGAAAGCATCGGGGAGCTGTTTTTT.

This chain connects TRBV4-3 to TRBJ2-1, with 7 bases lining up with TRBD2. The V and J ends lost 0 bases and 15 bases, in that order; junction bases with no gene match: 11. Germline CDR1 LGHNA, CDR2 YSLEER. The CDR3 contains 14 residues. The CDR3 nucleotides are TGCGCCAGCAGCCAAGATCGGACTAGTTTATTTCGGTTCTTC. Protein sequence: CASSQDRTSLFRFF.

The V and J genes are TRBV2 and TRBJ1-1; D unclear. Trimming removed 7 bases at V and 8 bases at J, with 8 bases between. In germline, CDR1 is SNHLY, CDR2 FYNNEI. The CDR3 covers 10 residues. In nucleotides, the CDR3 is TGTGCCAGCATGGAGACAGAAGCTTTCTTT. Its protein product is CASMETEAFF.

V is TRBV10-3 and J is TRBJ2-7, with no clear D. V dropped 3 bases and J dropped 3 bases, with 15 bases sitting between them. CDR3 length: 15 residues. Germline lookup yields CDR1 ENHRY and CDR2 SYGVKD. The CDR3 DNA is TGTGCCATCAGTGAATACCGATCAACCCTCTACGAGCAGTACTTC. Its translation: CAISEYRSTLYEQYF.

The J gene is TRBJ2-7, the V gene TRBV11-2, with 12 bases that match TRBD2. The germline V gene encodes CDR1 SGHAT and CDR2 FQNNGV. This CDR3 has 16 residues. With V trimmed by 3 bases and J by 4 bases, 7 bases remained unmatched. The CDR3 nucleotides are TGTGCCAGCAGCTTTGGACTAGCGGGATTCTCGTACGAGCAGTACTTC. As protein: CASSFGLAGFSYEQYF.

V gene TRBV7-9 combines with J gene TRBJ2-7; 14 positions match TRBD2. This CDR3 contains 14 residues. Trimming at V came to 11 bases and at J to 9 bases, leaving 12 bases not matched to a gene. Germline lookup yields CDR1 SEHNR and CDR2 FQNEAQ (reference sequence). Here the CDR3 reads CAEAGLAGVLGQYF. Written as DNA, the CDR3 is TGTGCCGAGGCGGGACTAGCGGGAGTCCTGGGGCAGTACTTC.

The chain couples TRBV9 to TRBJ2-5; 7 nucleotides match TRBD2. This CDR3 spans 14 amino acids. Per the germline V gene, CDR1 is SGDLS and CDR2 is YYNGEE. V dropped 0 bases and J dropped 5; count of bases not matched to a gene: 4. Written as DNA, the CDR3 is TGTGCCAGCAGCGTAGTTGCGGGAGCGGAGACCCAGTACTTC. This translates into CASSVVAGAETQYF.

The genes are TRBV27 and TRBJ1-1; tentative D call: TRBD1 (6 bases). Germline CDR1 and CDR2: MNHEY and SMNVEV (reference sequence). This CDR3 has 15 amino acids. Trimming cost V 5 bases and J 0 bases, with 13 bases left between them. The CDR3: CASSPSTGLNTEAFF. The CDR3, as DNA: TGTGCCAGCAGTCCCTCAACAGGGCTGAACACTGAAGCTTTCTTT.

The gene calls are TRBV30 and TRBJ2-7; weak D call: TRBD1 (6 bases). The ends were cut back, 2 bases at V and 3 bases at J, with 11 bases in the middle. Germline V gene sequence: CDR1 GTSNPN, CDR2 SVGIG (reference sequence). This CDR3 has 13 residues. CDR3 sequence (DNA): TGTGCCTGGAGTTTACTCAGGGGCTACGAGCAGTACTTC. It is translated as CAWSLLRGYEQYF.

Points on this clone: The sample holds other DNA sequences that translate to the same CDR3. The V gene is TRBV28, the J gene TRBJ2-7, with D hard to call. Germline V gene sequence: CDR1 MDHEN, CDR2 SYDVKM. V was trimmed by 3 bases and J by 7 bases, leaving 4 bases between them. CDR3 length: 10 residues. The CDR3 reads CASSFGEQYF. Written as DNA, the CDR3 is TGTGCCAGCAGTTTTGGAGAGCAGTACTTC.

Concerning this clone: The same CDR3 arises from other DNA sequences in this sample as well. This sequence joins TRBV5-6 and TRBJ2-7; maybe TRBD2 (5 bases). This CDR3 comprises 13 residues. Trimming shortened V by 2 bases and J by 1 base, and 7 bases separated the two germline ends. The germline gives CDR1 SGHDT, CDR2 YYEEEE. Here the CDR3 reads CASSFGGSYEQYF. CDR3 sequence (DNA): TGTGCCAGCAGCTTCGGCGGGTCCTACGAGCAGTACTTC.

This chain uses TRBV25-1 with TRBJ2-2; TRBD2 is a possible D gene (6 bases). V dropped 5 bases and J dropped 5 bases, with 9 bases sitting between them. Germline V gene sequence: CDR1 MGHDK, CDR2 SYGVNS. The CDR3 length is 13 residues. Here the CDR3 DNA reads TGTGCCAGCAGTACCCGGGAGACCGGGGAGCTGTTTTTT. It translates to CASSTRETGELFF.

The V call is TRBV27, the J call TRBJ1-1; D not resolved. The germline V gene encodes CDR1 MNHEY and CDR2 SMNVEV (reference sequence). The CDR3 totals 11 residues. V was shortened by 4 bases and J by 12 bases, with 12 bases between the two germline ends. CDR3 DNA sequence: TGTGCCAGCAGTTCCCCTCAATTAACTTTCTTT. It is translated as CASSSPQLTFF.

The chain is built from TRBV7-9 and TRBJ2-7; D gene ambiguous. Germline lookup yields CDR1 SEHNR and CDR2 FQNEAQ (reference sequence). V was pared by 3 bases and J by 5 bases, with 11 bases between. The CDR3 has 13 residues. The CDR3 loop is CASSLVGIDEQYF. CDR3 coding DNA: TGTGCCAGCAGCTTGGTAGGTATAGACGAGCAGTACTTC.

In regard to this clone: Other DNA sequences in this specimen translate into the identical CDR3. This chain uses TRBV2 with TRBJ1-5; TRBD1 might be the D (6 bases). CDR1 and CDR2 from the germline V gene are SNHLY and FYNNEI. The CDR3 is made up of 15 amino acids. V dropped 1 base and J dropped 1 base, with 8 bases sitting between them. Here the CDR3 DNA reads TGTGCCAGCAGTGAAGGGACAGCCAGCAATCAGCCCCAGCATTTT. Translation gives CASSEGTASNQPQHF.

The V gene is TRBV2, the J gene TRBJ2-2, with D unclear. V was shortened by 3 bases and J by 0 bases, with 20 bases between the two germline ends. The CDR3 is 19 amino acids. CDR1 is SNHLY, CDR2 FYNNEI, per germline. The CDR3 sequence is CASSDQRLPDRPNTGELFF. The CDR3 bases are TGTGCCAGCAGTGACCAGAGGCTACCCGACCGCCCGAACACCGGGGAGCTGTTTTTT.

V and J are TRBV28 and TRBJ1-2; 9 bases are shared with TRBD1. The CDR3 spans 15 residues. Germline V gene lookup returns CDR1 MDHEN and CDR2 SYDVKM. V was pared by 3 bases and J by 4 bases, with 6 bases of the junction left unmatched. CDR3 in amino acids: CASSLGQGLGYGYTF. CDR3 coding DNA: TGTGCCAGCAGTTTGGGACAGGGTCTGGGCTATGGCTACACCTTC.

J is TRBJ2-4 and V is TRBV6-5; TRBD1 agrees at 7 bases. This CDR3 contains 13 residues. With 6 bases clipped from V and 7 bases from J, the junction kept 6 bases outside the gene matches. The germline gives CDR1 MNHEY, CDR2 SVGAGI. CDR3 in amino acids: CASSPDRSNIQYF. In nucleotides, the CDR3 is TGTGCCAGCAGCCCGGACAGGAGTAACATTCAGTACTTC.

CDR3 coding DNA: TGTGCCAGTTCCCTTCCGCGCCCTGAAGCTTTCTTT. The encoded protein is CASSLPRPEAFF. The chain uses TRBV19 and TRBJ1-1; D ambiguous. This CDR3 spans 12 amino acids. Germline loops: CDR1 LNHDA, CDR2 SQIVND (reference sequence). With 8 bases removed from V and 6 bases from J, the gap between germline ends came to 13 bases.